This TCR beta chain emerged from a study of cytomegalovirus exposure and HLA in healthy donors. From germline, CDR1 is MNHEY and CDR2 SVGAGI. V was trimmed by 4 bases and J by 4 bases, leaving 13 bases between them. The CDR3 loop spans 14 amino acids. This clone was found a few times. Researchers ran the PCR with 60 Vbeta and 13 Jbeta primers. Here immunoSEQ multiplex PCR was the method, and the copy in TCRdb shows in-frame clones only, minus some. This sample has some 150,000 clones, with roughly 64% found just once. Sequencing used PBMCs. This TCR was sampled from a woman in her thirties in good health and CMV-seropositive. The chain couples TRBV6-5 to TRBJ2-5, with D possibly being TRBD1 (8 bases). CDR3 coding DNA: TGTGCCAGCAGTTTTTACAGGGGGGGAGAGACCCAGTACTTC. Protein: CASSFYRGGETQYF.